The present T cell receptor beta chain was sequenced within a study of PD-L1 blockade in urothelial cancer. After removal of 5 bases from V and 8 bases from J, the junction contained 15 bases not matched to a gene. Germline V gene sequence: CDR1 SGHVS, CDR2 FQNEAQ. The CDR3 sequence is 16 residues long. Repertoires were generated with immunoSEQ multiplex PCR, while TCRdb's copy carries only in-frame clones and drops some. The sample has around 93,000 clones; roughly 80% are singletons. Time point noted: peripheral blood 6 weeks after treatment start. Overall study findings and caveats: Durable benefit accompanied greater 3-week expansion of tumor-associated blood clones.

As to this clone: Its antigen remains unidentified.

The sequence derives from a man in his 70s with urothelial cancer. The material sequenced was PBMCs, taken around atezolizumab (anti-PD-L1) treatment. The rearrangement joins TRBV7-8 to TRBJ1-2; 9 bases fit TRBD1. The CDR3: CASSPMAATGGEGYTF. CDR3 coding DNA: TGTGCCAGCAGCCCGATGGCGGCGACAGGGGGTGAGGGCTACACCTTC.